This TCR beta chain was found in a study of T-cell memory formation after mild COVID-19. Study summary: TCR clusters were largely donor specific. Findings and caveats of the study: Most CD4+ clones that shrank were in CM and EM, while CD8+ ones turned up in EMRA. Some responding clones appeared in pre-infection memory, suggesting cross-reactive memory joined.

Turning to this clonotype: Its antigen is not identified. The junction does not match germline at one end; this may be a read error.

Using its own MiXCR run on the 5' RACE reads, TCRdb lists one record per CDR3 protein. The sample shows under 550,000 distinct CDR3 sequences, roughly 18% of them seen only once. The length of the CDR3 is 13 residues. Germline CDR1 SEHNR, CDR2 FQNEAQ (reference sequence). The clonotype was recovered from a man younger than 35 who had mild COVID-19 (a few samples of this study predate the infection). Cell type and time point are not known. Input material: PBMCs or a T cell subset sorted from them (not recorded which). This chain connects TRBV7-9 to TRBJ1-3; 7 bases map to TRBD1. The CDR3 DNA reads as TGTGCCAGCAGCCACTCAACCCGACAGGGTATACATTTT. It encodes CASSHSTRQGIHF. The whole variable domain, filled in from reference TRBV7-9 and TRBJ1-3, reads DTGVSQNPRHKITKRGQNVTFRCDPISEHNRLYWYRQTLGQGPEFLTYFQNEAQLEKSRLLSDRFSAERPKGSFSTLEIQRTEQGDSAMYLCASSHSTRQGIHFGEGSWLTVV.